This is a list of T cell receptor beta chains from one sample in a study of T cells in Graves' hyperthyroidism and ophthalmopathy. A single record per CDR3 protein comes from TCRdb applying MiXCR to the multiplex PCR reads. Of 700,000 or so distinct CDR3 sequences in the sample, 16% are singletons; the top ten hold over 7.5%. Sequencing was done on a sample of blood. These receptors were taken from a man between 18 and 29 years old with Graves' hyperthyroidism. Each CDR3 is given with its conserved first and last residue. The D gene is left open where the match is weak. Clone size is given for some rows only: seen once, a few or many times, or a class if the clone is expanded.

j_call,v_call,clone_size,cdr3_length,d_call,cdr3_nt,cdr3_aa
TRBJ2-5,TRBV2,few,13,NA,TGTGCCGGAAACCCCGGGACGAGGGAGACCCAGTACTTC,CAGNPGTRETQYF
TRBJ1-2,TRBV2,NA,15,NA,NA,CASREGGAQFFGYTF
TRBJ2-2,TRBV27,NA,21,NA,TGTGCCAGCAGTTTTAAAACCGGGACACGACGCCTTCTCCCGAACACCGGGGAGCTGTTTTTT,CASSFKTGTRRLLPNTGELFF
TRBJ2-7,TRBV10-3,NA,14,NA,TGTGCCATCAGTGGTAAAGAACGGCACTACGAGCAGTACTTC,CAISGKERHYEQYF
TRBJ1-1,TRBV7-9,many,13,NA,TGTGCCAGCAGCTTAGCGGGATGGCCTGAAGCTTTCTTT,CASSLAGWPEAFF
TRBJ2-1,TRBV24-1,NA,17,NA,TGTGCCACCAGTGATCCCACGGCGGAGGGCTCCTACAATGAGCAGTTCTTC,CATSDPTAEGSYNEQFF
TRBJ2-5,TRBV20-1,NA,16,TRBD1,TGCAGTGCTAGAGCCCCACCCTCAGGGGGCGTCGAGACCCAGTACTTC,CSARAPPSGGVETQYF
TRBJ1-1,TRBV28,many,15,TRBD1,TGTGCCAGCAGTCCTGGGACAGGGAGACACACTGAAGCTTTCTTT,CASSPGTGRHTEAFF
TRBJ2-4,TRBV6-5,NA,13,NA,TGTGCCAGCAGTTACAGGGGCGGAGACATTCAGTACTTC,CASSYRGGDIQYF
TRBJ1-1,TRBV6-1,NA,14,NA,TGTGCCAGCAGTGAAGCGCTAGAGAACACTGAAGCTTTCTTT,CASSEALENTEAFF
TRBJ2-1,TRBV28,NA,15,NA,TGTGCCAGCAGTTTATCCCCTAGGAGCTACAATGAGCAGTTCTTC,CASSLSPRSYNEQFF
TRBJ2-1,TRBV6-5,many,18,NA,TGTGCCAGCAGTTACCTTCCCGGGACTGTCCGGAGGCACAATGAGCAGTTCTTC,CASSYLPGTVRRHNEQFF
TRBJ2-1,TRBV27,NA,14,NA,TGTGCCAGCAGTTTGGGCAGGGCCACAGGGGAGCAGTTCTTC,CASSLGRATGEQFF
TRBJ2-1,TRBV29-1,many,15,TRBD2,TGCAGCGTTGGCCGACTAGCGGGACTAAACAATGAGCAGTTCTTC,CSVGRLAGLNNEQFF
TRBJ2-1,TRBV2,many,11,TRBD2,TGTGCCAGCAGTGCGACGGGAGGGTGGTTCTTC,CASSATGGWFF
TRBJ2-1,TRBV5-1,few,18,NA,TGCGCCAGCAGCTTGTCTTTGGATCGCCCAACCACATACAATGAGCAGTTCTTC,CASSLSLDRPTTYNEQFF
TRBJ2-3,TRBV28,few,13,NA,TGTGCCAGCAGTCCTCAGGGGGAGGTTACGCAGTATTTT,CASSPQGEVTQYF
TRBJ1-3,TRBV6-1,NA,14,TRBD1,TGTGCCAGCAGACCCGACAGGGCTGGAAACACCATATATTTT,CASRPDRAGNTIYF
TRBJ2-3,TRBV7-2,many,15,NA,TGTGCCAGCAGCTTAATGGGGTGGGGCACAGATACGCAGTATTTT,CASSLMGWGTDTQYF
TRBJ2-7,TRBV7-9,many,14,NA,TGTGCCAGCAGCGATGCCGGGGTAGCTGCCGAGCAGTACTTC,CASSDAGVAAEQYF
TRBJ2-2,TRBV27,NA,12,NA,TGTGCCACCGCGCAGGGATCCGGGGAGCTGTTTTTT,CATAQGSGELFF
TRBJ2-5,TRBV2,many,12,NA,TGTGCCAGCAGTCCGTCGGTAGGGACCCAGTACTTC,CASSPSVGTQYF
TRBJ1-1,TRBV13,NA,14,TRBD1,TGTGCCAGCAGCTCCGGACAGGGTTACACTGAAGCTTTCTTT,CASSSGQGYTEAFF
TRBJ2-3,TRBV5-1,many,13,NA,TGTGCCAGCAGCTTGGACAGCACAGATACGCAGTATTTT,CASSLDSTDTQYF
TRBJ2-7,TRBV14,many,12,NA,TGTGCCAGCAGCCATGACAGCTACGAGCAGTACTTC,CASSHDSYEQYF
TRBJ1-1,TRBV28,many,15,TRBD1,TGTGCCAGCAGTTTATACGGCAGGGGGGACACTGAAGCTTTCTTT,CASSLYGRGDTEAFF
TRBJ2-5,TRBV5-1,few,13,NA,TGCGCCAGCAGCTTGAAAGGGGAAGAGACCCAGTACTTC,CASSLKGEETQYF
TRBJ2-1,TRBV27,many,15,NA,TGTGCCAGCAGACCTAAGGGGGGAACCGACAATGAGCAGTTCTTC,CASRPKGGTDNEQFF
TRBJ2-5,TRBV2,many,13,NA,TGTGCCAGCAGTGAATGGGGGCAAGAGACCCAGTACTTC,CASSEWGQETQYF
TRBJ2-1,TRBV28,NA,12,NA,TGTGCCAGCATCACTTCCTACAATGAGCAGTTCTTC,CASITSYNEQFF
TRBJ2-7,TRBV5-1,many,14,TRBD1,TGCGCCAGCAGCTTGGTTCAGGGGGCGGACGAGCAGTACTTC,CASSLVQGADEQYF
TRBJ2-7,TRBV20-1,once,12,TRBD1,TGCAGCGCGACGGGACAGGGTCACAAGCAGTACTTC,CSATGQGHKQYF
TRBJ1-2,TRBV6-2/TRBV6-3,few,15,NA,TGTGCCAGCAGTTACCCGGTGGAATACGGCTATGGCTACACCTTC,CASSYPVEYGYGYTF
TRBJ2-2,TRBV7-3,many,14,NA,TGTGCCAGCAGCCGAAGCGGAGGCACCGGGGAGCTGTTTTTT,CASSRSGGTGELFF
TRBJ2-7,TRBV2,many,13,TRBD2,TGTGCCAGCAGTGTGGGACTAGCGAGTGAGCAGTACTTC,CASSVGLASEQYF
TRBJ1-4,TRBV20-1,few,15,NA,TGCAGTGCTAGATGGGGGCAGGGTTCCTGGGAAAAACTGTTTTTT,CSARWGQGSWEKLFF
TRBJ2-4,TRBV7-9,few,15,NA,TGTGCCAGCAGCTTAGCGGGGCCCGCCAAAAACATTCAGTACTTC,CASSLAGPAKNIQYF
TRBJ2-1,TRBV7-2,many,18,TRBD2,TGTGCCAGCAGCCCCCCCGGAGATAGCGGGAGAAAAGGCAATGAGCAGTTCTTC,CASSPPGDSGRKGNEQFF
TRBJ2-2,TRBV7-9,few,12,NA,TGTGCCGTTGGCAGAAACACCGGGGAGCTGTTTTTT,CAVGRNTGELFF
TRBJ2-1,TRBV11-3,NA,14,NA,TGTGCCAGCAGCTTAGGCCAGGGGTGCAATGAGCAGTTCTTC,CASSLGQGCNEQFF
TRBJ2-7,TRBV27,many,15,NA,TGTGCCAGCAGTTTAAAGGGAAAAAAGACCTACGAGCAGTACTTC,CASSLKGKKTYEQYF
TRBJ2-7,TRBV18,many,13,NA,TGTGCCAGCTCACTGGGGGCCAACTACGAGCAGTACTTC,CASSLGANYEQYF
TRBJ2-7,TRBV29-1,NA,13,NA,TGCAGCGTTGGGGGCCCAGGATTGGGGGAGCAGTACTTC,CSVGGPGLGEQYF
TRBJ2-3,TRBV28,many,14,NA,TGTGCCAGCAGTCCTCCCTTCCCCCCAGATACGCAGTATTTT,CASSPPFPPDTQYF
TRBJ1-6,TRBV5-1,many,14,NA,TGCGCCAGCAGCCCAGAGATGGCCAATTCACCCCTCCACTTT,CASSPEMANSPLHF
TRBJ2-3,TRBV7-2,NA,19,TRBD2,TGTGCCAGCAGCTTAGTTGGGACCGGGACTAGCGGGAGCACAGATACGCAGTATTTT,CASSLVGTGTSGSTDTQYF
TRBJ2-2,TRBV27,many,11,NA,TGTGCCAGCCGCACGACCGGGGAGCTGTTTTTT,CASRTTGELFF